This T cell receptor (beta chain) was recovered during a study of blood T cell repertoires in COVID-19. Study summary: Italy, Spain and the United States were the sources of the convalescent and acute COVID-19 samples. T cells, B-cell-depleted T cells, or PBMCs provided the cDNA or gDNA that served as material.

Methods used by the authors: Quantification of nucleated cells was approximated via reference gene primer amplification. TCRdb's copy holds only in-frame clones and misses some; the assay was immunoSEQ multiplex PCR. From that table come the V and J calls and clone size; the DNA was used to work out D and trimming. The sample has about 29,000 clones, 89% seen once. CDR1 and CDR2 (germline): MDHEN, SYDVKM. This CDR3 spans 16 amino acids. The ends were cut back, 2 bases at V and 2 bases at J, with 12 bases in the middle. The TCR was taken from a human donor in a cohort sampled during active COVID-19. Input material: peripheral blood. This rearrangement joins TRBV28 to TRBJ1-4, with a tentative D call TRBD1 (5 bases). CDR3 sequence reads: CASSLEERGTNEKLFF. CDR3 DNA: TGTGCCAGCAGTTTAGAGGAGCGGGGGACTAATGAAAAACTGTTTTTT.